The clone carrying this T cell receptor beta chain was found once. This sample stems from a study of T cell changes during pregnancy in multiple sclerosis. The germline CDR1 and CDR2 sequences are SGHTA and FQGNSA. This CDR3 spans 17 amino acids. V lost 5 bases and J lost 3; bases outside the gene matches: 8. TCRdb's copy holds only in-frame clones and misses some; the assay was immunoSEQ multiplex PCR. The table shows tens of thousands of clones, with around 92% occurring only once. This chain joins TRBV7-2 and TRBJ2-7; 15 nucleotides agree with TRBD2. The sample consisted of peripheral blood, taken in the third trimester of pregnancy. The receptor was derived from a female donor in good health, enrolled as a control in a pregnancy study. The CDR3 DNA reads TGTGCCAGCAGCCTGGGACTAGCGGGGGGCCACTACTACGAGCAGTACTTC. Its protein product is CASSLGLAGGHYYEQYF.